These 3 T cell receptor beta chains share one sample of origin, sequenced in a study of beta chain features in type 1 diabetes. The isolated RNA, all of it, was reverse transcribed, so expressed TCRB transcripts were what got sequenced. Assay: immunoSEQ multiplex PCR; the TCRdb copy retains only in-frame clones and omits some. The table records 310,000 or so clones, 9.5% to 11% of them present only once. Sample: naive CD4+ T cells from blood. The source of these receptors is a woman in her twenties or thirties in good health.

V and J are TRBV29-1 and TRBJ2-3; 7 bases are shared with TRBD2. V lost 8 bases, J lost 2 bases, and 13 bases stayed unmatched. The CDR3 covers 15 residues. CDR1 and CDR2 from the germline V gene are SQVTM and ANQGSEA. CDR3 DNA: TGCAGCATGGCGGCTAGCGGAGCTACCACAGATACGCAGTATTTT. Translation: CSMAASGATTDTQYF.

This clone was detected only a few times. V gene TRBV5-1 combines with J gene TRBJ2-2; 11 bases line up with TRBD2. Germline CDR1 reads SGHRS; CDR2 reads YFSETQ. The CDR3 is made up of 16 amino acids. Trimming took 4 bases from V and 2 from J; bases not matched to a gene: 4. The CDR3 region is CASSTTSGSNTGELFF. DNA of the CDR3: TGCGCCAGCAGCACAACTAGCGGGAGTAACACCGGGGAGCTGTTTTTT.

The chain employs TRBV7-2 and TRBJ1-2; perhaps TRBD1 as D (5 bases). The germline V gene has CDR1 SGHTA and CDR2 FQGNSA. This CDR3 is 12 amino acids long. V lost 5 bases to trimming and J lost 7 bases, with 11 bases between them. The CDR3 DNA follows: TGTGCCAGCAGCCGTGACAGTGGTGGCTACACCTTC. Protein sequence: CASSRDSGGYTF.